This T cell receptor beta chain emerged from a study of cytomegalovirus exposure and HLA in healthy donors. On the study more broadly: Caucasian-associated ancestry cluster membership applied to under 85% of around 400 genotyped donors. General study results and limits: A later analysis found most CMV-associated TCR beta chains apparently HLA-restricted. Later genetic work tied a missense DCLRE1C variant to beta-chain V and J trimming.

This clone was seen only once. Antigen specificity is unknown. Both 60 Vbeta primers and 13 Jbeta primers went into the PCR. TCRdb keeps only in-frame clones here, not all; method: immunoSEQ multiplex PCR. This table holds 90,000 to 120,000 clones, over 65% found once. The CDR3 is made up of 14 amino acids. After removal of 5 bases from V and 1 base from J, the junction contained 5 bases not matched to a gene. Looked up from germline, CDR1 is MNHEY and CDR2 is SMNVEV (reference sequence). The chain employs TRBV27 and TRBJ2-7; 7 bases are a match to TRBD1. The sequencing sample was made of PBMCs. This sequence originates from a female donor in good health and CMV-seropositive. The CDR3 sequence is CASSRDSPSYEQYF. The CDR3 bases are TGTGCCAGCAGTCGGGACAGTCCGTCCTACGAGCAGTACTTC.